A selection of T cell receptor beta chains follows, all from one sample in a study of identical twins. TCRdb independently ran MiXCR on the 5' RACE reads; one entry per CDR3 protein. Among roughly 200,000 distinct CDR3 sequences, less than 8% were seen once, and the ten largest hold 1.9%. The sample was also reused in another study, on yellow fever vaccine responses in identical twins.

Source material: memory (CD45RO+) T cells sorted from blood. Receptor source: a woman younger than 30 in good health. The CDR3 runs from the conserved cysteine through the conserved F or W. D genes are given only for firm matches. Size is omitted from some rows. Given values are once, few, many or a class for expanded clones.

TRBJ2-5	TRBD2	many	TRBV20-1	TGCAGTGCTAGAATAGCGGGACGAGAGACCCAGTACTTC	CSARIAGRETQYF
TRBJ2-1	-	-	TRBV18	TGTGCCAGCTCACCGGTGTCGGATGAGCAGTTCTTC	CASSPVSDEQFF
TRBJ2-3	TRBD2	-	TRBV7-6	TGTGCCAGCAGCAGTAGCGGGTTGAGCACAGATACGCAGTATTTT	CASSSSGLSTDTQYF
TRBJ2-1	TRBD2	many	TRBV5-1	TGCGCCAGCAGCTTGGAACTAGCGGGACCTTACAATGAGCAGTTCTTC	CASSLELAGPYNEQFF
TRBJ2-7	-	-	TRBV10-2	TGCGCCAGCAGTGAAGCAGGTTTCTACGAGCAGTACTTC	CASSEAGFYEQYF
TRBJ2-3	-	-	TRBV6-2/TRBV6-3	TGTGCCAGCAGTCGAGACCAGTCCGATTTCACAGATACGCAGTATTTT	CASSRDQSDFTDTQYF
TRBJ1-1	-	few	TRBV4-3	TGCGCCAGCAGCCAAGATCTTGGCAGGGTAACTTTCTTT	CASSQDLGRVTFF
TRBJ2-1	TRBD2	-	TRBV6-1	TGTGCCAGCAGTGACAGGACTAGCGGGGGGCATGAGCAGTTCTTC	CASSDRTSGGHEQFF
TRBJ2-5	-	many	TRBV5-1	TGTGCCAGCAGTCTGAAAGAGACCCAGTACTTC	CASSLKETQYF
TRBJ2-3	TRBD2	many	TRBV7-2	TGTGCCAGCAGCTTGGCGACCTCTGGGCGGGGGAGCACAGATACGCAGTATTTT	CASSLATSGRGSTDTQYF
TRBJ2-1	TRBD2	many	TRBV28	TGTGCCAGCAGTTTCCAAGCGGGAAGTGCTGAGCAGTTCTTC	CASSFQAGSAEQFF
TRBJ2-2	TRBD1	many	TRBV29-1	TGCAGCGTCGGACAGGGATCAGGCACCGGGGAGCTGTTTTTT	CSVGQGSGTGELFF
TRBJ1-5	-	-	TRBV2	TGTGCCAGCACCGGCAGGCTCAATCAGCCCCAGCATTTT	CASTGRLNQPQHF
TRBJ2-7	TRBD2	many	TRBV27	TGTGCCAGCAGCATCGGGACTAGCGGGTACGAGCAGTACTTC	CASSIGTSGYEQYF
TRBJ2-3	TRBD1	-	TRBV27	TGTGCCAGCAGTTTACCGGGACAGGGCTCAGATACGCAGTATTTT	CASSLPGQGSDTQYF
TRBJ2-7	TRBD2	few	TRBV5-1	TGCGCCAGCAGCAGAGGACTAGCGGCAATCTTATTCTACGAGCAGTACTTC	CASSRGLAAILFYEQYF
TRBJ2-5	TRBD1	-	TRBV29-1	TGCAGCGCCCACAGGGGGGCAACAGAGACCCAGTACTTC	CSAHRGATETQYF
TRBJ1-1	-	many	TRBV5-1	TGCGCCAGCAGCGCGAAACGACAGGCCTTAGGGATCACTGAAGCTTTCTTT	CASSAKRQALGITEAFF
TRBJ1-4	-	-	TRBV7-9	TGTGCCAGCAGCTTAGTAAGGGGAGGAGCCACTAATGAAAAACTGTTTTTT	CASSLVRGGATNEKLFF
TRBJ2-7	-	few	TRBV10-3	TGTGCCATCAGTGGTGGTAGCGGATTCTACGAGCAGTACTTC	CAISGGSGFYEQYF
TRBJ2-7	-	-	TRBV13	TGTGCCAGCAGCGAAGACGTGGGCGAGCAGTACTTC	CASSEDVGEQYF
TRBJ2-2	-	-	TRBV2	TGTGCCAGCAGGGGTGAAGCGAACACCGGGGAGCTGTTTTTT	CASRGEANTGELFF
TRBJ2-1	TRBD2	-	TRBV11-2	TGTGCCAGCAGCCCATCAATAGGGACTAGCAGGCGGAATGAGCAGTTCTTC	CASSPSIGTSRRNEQFF
TRBJ2-1	-	many	TRBV5-6	TGTGCCAGCAGCGGGGGAGGAGGGAGTTCCTACAATGAGCAGTTCTTC	CASSGGGGSSYNEQFF
TRBJ2-1	-	-	TRBV5-1	TGCGCCAGCAGCTTTAAGGAGCTTGGCTTATTGGATGAGCAGTTCTTC	CASSFKELGLLDEQFF
TRBJ2-1	TRBD2	many	TRBV29-1	TGCAGCGTTGACGGACTAGCGGGGGGGCCGTCCGTGAACAATGAGCAGTTCTTC	CSVDGLAGGPSVNNEQFF
TRBJ1-3	-	many	TRBV5-1	TGCGCCAGCAGCCTGACAGTCAGCTCTGGAAACACCATATATTTT	CASSLTVSSGNTIYF
TRBJ2-1	TRBD2	-	TRBV5-1	TGCGCCAGCAGGCGGGAGGGCCGGGAGCAGTTCTTC	CASRREGREQFF
TRBJ1-2	-	many	TRBV20-1	TGCAGTACGGGTTTGGGGCAGGGATATGTCCGGGGCTATGGCTACACCTTC	CSTGLGQGYVRGYGYTF
TRBJ2-2	TRBD2	-	TRBV11-1	TGTGCCAGCAGCTCGGGACTAGCGGGGGGAAACACCGGGGAGCTGTTTTTT	CASSSGLAGGNTGELFF
TRBJ2-3	TRBD2	few	TRBV4-3	TGCGCCAGCAGCCAAGTAAGACTAGCGAACGGGTTTAGCACAGATACGCAGTATTTT	CASSQVRLANGFSTDTQYF
TRBJ2-1	TRBD1	-	TRBV10-3	TGTGCCATCAGTGCTAAGGGACAGGGGCTTTACAATGAGCAGTTCTTC	CAISAKGQGLYNEQFF
TRBJ2-5	-	-	TRBV11-2	TGTGCCAGCAGCTTAGATCTGAGGTACCAAGAGACCCAGTACTTC	CASSLDLRYQETQYF
TRBJ2-1	TRBD2	many	TRBV29-1	TGCAGCGTTGGGGGTCTAGCGGGGGACACCTACAATGAGCAGTTCTTC	CSVGGLAGDTYNEQFF
TRBJ2-3	TRBD2	few	TRBV7-9	TGTGCCAGCAGCTTAACTAGCGGGAGAGATACGCAGTATTTT	CASSLTSGRDTQYF
TRBJ2-3	-	-	TRBV11-2	TGTGCCAGCAGCTCGACTAGAATGGGCACAGATACGCAGTATTTT	CASSSTRMGTDTQYF
TRBJ1-2	TRBD1	few	TRBV4-2	TGTGCCAGCAGCCAGAAGCTCGGACAGGCAGACTATGGCTACACCTTC	CASSQKLGQADYGYTF
TRBJ2-2	TRBD1	few	TRBV7-2	TGTGCCAGCAGAGGGACAGGGGCCATTTATACCGGGGAGCTGTTTTTT	CASRGTGAIYTGELFF
TRBJ1-3	-	-	TRBV28	TGTGCCAGCAGTTTGGGGAGGACTGGAAACACCATATATTTT	CASSLGRTGNTIYF
TRBJ2-4	-	-	TRBV6-2/TRBV6-3	TGTGCCAGCAGACGAACAGGCCAGGACATTCAGTACTTC	CASRRTGQDIQYF
TRBJ2-5	-	-	TRBV24-1	TGTGCCACCAGTGACCCGAACCTTGGGGGGGAGACCCAGTACTTC	CATSDPNLGGETQYF
TRBJ2-5	-	-	TRBV18	TGTGCCAGCCAAGGGCGCGACCAAGAGACCCAGTACTTC	CASQGRDQETQYF
TRBJ2-1	-	many	TRBV21-1	TGTGCCAGCAGCCTAAAGGTCAGGGTTTCCCGGAATGAGCAGTTCTTC	CASSLKVRVSRNEQFF
TRBJ1-1	-	few	TRBV7-9	TGTGCCAGCAGCCCGCCGGGAGGAATGAACACTGAAGCTTTCTTT	CASSPPGGMNTEAFF